This passage covers 25 T cell receptor beta chains from one sample sequenced in a study of PD-1 blockade in classical Hodgkin lymphoma. TCRdb's table, derived via immunoSEQ multiplex PCR, lists solely in-frame clones and lacks some. This table holds tens of thousands of clones, 88% found once. After autologous stem cell transplantation all patients relapsed, and prior brentuximab vedotin exposure differed between cohorts. This specimen consisted of peripheral blood mononuclear cells (PBMCs), obtained at baseline. These receptors all stem from a human donor with classical Hodgkin lymphoma.

The chain links TRBV7-9 to TRBJ2-1, with D possibly TRBD2 on 6 matching bases. The CDR3 extends over 16 amino acids. V was shortened by 1 base and J by 8 bases, with 18 bases between the two germline ends. Germline CDR1 reads SEHNR; CDR2 reads FQNEAQ (reference sequence). This CDR3 reads CASSLDSGRYMDEQFF. In DNA form, the CDR3 reads TGTGCCAGCAGCTTAGATTCAGGGAGGTATATGGATGAGCAGTTCTTC. The entire variable domain, with the rest obtained from reference TRBV7-9 and TRBJ2-1, is as follows: DTGVSQNPRHKITKRGQNVTFRCDPISEHNRLYWYRQTLGQGPEFLTYFQNEAQLEKSRLLSDRFSAERPKGSFSTLEIQRTEQGDSAMYLCASSLDSGRYMDEQFFGPGTRLTVL.

The gene calls are TRBV28 and TRBJ1-1; the D gene is possibly TRBD1 (6 bases). V shed 6 bases and J shed 2 bases, with 13 bases lying between them. The CDR3 covers 14 residues. CDR1 and CDR2 from the germline V gene are MDHEN and SYDVKM. The DNA for the CDR3 is TGTGCCAGCAGCTCCTTCAGGGGTAACACTGAAGCTTTCTTT. Amino acid sequence: CASSSFRGNTEAFF.

The count of this clone is one. Distinct nucleotide sequences in the sample also encode this CDR3. This chain joins TRBV7-2 and TRBJ2-7; TRBD2 agrees at 13 bases. This CDR3 has 15 amino acids. CDR1 and CDR2 (germline): SGHTA, FQGNSA. V trimming: 5 bases; J trimming: 1 base; junction bases outside the gene matches: 2. DNA for the CDR3: TGTGCCAGCAGCCGACTAGCGGGGGGATCCTACGAGCAGTACTTC. Protein product: CASSRLAGGSYEQYF.

This chain joins TRBV13 and TRBJ2-7, with 9 nucleotides matching TRBD2. The germline V gene encodes CDR1 PRHDT and CDR2 FYEKMQ (reference sequence). J gave up 6 bases and V 1 base, and 7 bases lay outside the gene matches. The CDR3 has 15 residues. CDR3 DNA: TGTGCCAGCAGCTTAGAAGGCGGGGGGGCCCGCGAGCAGTACTTC. It encodes CASSLEGGGAREQYF. Variable domain in full (rest from reference TRBV13 and TRBJ2-7): AAGVIQSPRHLIKEKRETATLKCYPIPRHDTVYWYQQGPGQDPQFLISFYEKMQSDKGSIPDRFSAQQFSDYHSELNMSSLELGDSALYFCASSLEGGGAREQYFGPGTRLTVT.

The chain has TRBV5-4 and TRBJ2-1; D may be TRBD2 (5 bases). Between the trimmed V and J ends, which lost 4 bases and 6 bases, there was a span of 20 bases. The germline gives CDR1 SGHNT, CDR2 YYREEE (reference sequence). The CDR3 totals 16 residues. The CDR3 sequence is CASSQAPLALSNEQFF. CDR3 nucleotide sequence: TGTGCCAGCAGCCAAGCCCCGCTAGCCCTAAGCAATGAGCAGTTCTTC.

This clone occurred a few times. This chain links TRBV27 with TRBJ2-3; 9 bases line up with TRBD2. This CDR3 comprises 15 residues. J gave up 0 bases and V 2 bases, and 0 bases lay outside the gene matches. The germline V gene has CDR1 MNHEY and CDR2 SMNVEV (reference sequence). CDR3 DNA sequence: TGTGCCAGCAGTTTAACTAGCGGGAGCACAGATACGCAGTATTTT. It specifies CASSLTSGSTDTQYF.

This clone was observed a single time. The chain carries TRBV19 and TRBJ1-2; D not resolved. The CDR3 totals 15 residues. The V gene lost 2 bases and the J gene lost 3 bases, with 13 bases spanning the gap. Germline V lookup: CDR1 LNHDA, CDR2 SQIVND (reference sequence). The CDR3 protein is CASSISQDAYYGYTF. In nucleotides, the CDR3 is TGTGCCAGTAGTATATCCCAGGACGCTTACTATGGCTACACCTTC.

The genes are TRBV7-3 and TRBJ1-1; D may be TRBD1 (5 bases). Trimming left V 0 bases short and J 3 bases short, with 17 bases between. CDR3 size: 17 residues. Germline V gives CDR1 SGHTA, CDR2 FQGTGA. In DNA, the CDR3 is TGTGCCAGCAGCTTAACGTGGGGCAGGGCGAGGGACACTGAAGCTTTCTTT. This gives the protein CASSLTWGRARDTEAFF.

This chain connects TRBV2 to TRBJ2-2; TRBD2 agrees at 10 bases. V lost 3 bases to trimming and J lost 0 bases; unmatched junction nucleotides: 10. Germline-derived CDR1 and CDR2 are SNHLY and FYNNEI. The CDR3 totals 19 residues. The CDR3 loop is CASSDPGPSGGANTGELFF. Here the CDR3 DNA reads TGTGCCAGCAGTGACCCCGGGCCTAGCGGGGGCGCGAACACCGGGGAGCTGTTTTTT.

This chain joins TRBV28 and TRBJ2-7, with D perhaps matching TRBD1 or TRBD2 (5 bases each). In germline, CDR1 is MDHEN, CDR2 SYDVKM. V was trimmed by 5 bases and J by 4 bases, leaving 21 bases between them. CDR3 size: 16 residues. The chain's CDR3 is CASSTPQGPKPYEQYF. CDR3 in DNA: TGTGCCAGCAGTACCCCCCAGGGACCCAAACCATACGAGCAGTACTTC.

This clone is a singleton in its sample. The chain uses TRBV5-1 and TRBJ2-2; D gene uncertain. V dropped 6 bases and J dropped 4 bases, with 4 bases sitting between them. In germline, CDR1 is SGHRS, CDR2 YFSETQ. The CDR3 contains 11 residues. The CDR3 DNA sequence: TGCGCCAGCACCGCCACCGGGGAGCTGTTTTTT. The encoded protein is CASTATGELFF.

This rearrangement joins TRBV28 to TRBJ2-5; D gene uncertain. Germline CDR1 MDHEN, CDR2 SYDVKM. The CDR3 has 14 amino acids. Trimming left V 5 bases short and J 1 base short, with 11 bases between. CDR3 DNA sequence: TGTGCCAGCAGTCCCCCCGGTTTCCAAGAGACCCAGTACTTC. Translated: CASSPPGFQETQYF.

CDR3 region: CASSEDSYSNQPQHF. Written as DNA, the CDR3 is TGTGCCAGCAGTGAAGACAGTTATAGCAATCAGCCCCAGCATTTT. The chain has TRBV2 and TRBJ1-5; D call uncertain. Deletions cut 1 base from V and 0 bases from J, with 7 bases between. Germline lookup yields CDR1 SNHLY and CDR2 FYNNEI. This CDR3 comprises 15 residues.

The rearrangement joins TRBV29-1 to TRBJ2-1; 7 bases align to TRBD2. The V and J ends lost 4 bases and 1 base, in that order; junction bases with no gene match: 10. The length of the CDR3 is 16 residues. The germline CDR1 and CDR2 sequences are SQVTM and ANQGSEA. The CDR3 DNA follows: TGCAGCGTTGGGGGGGGAGACCGTGGGTCCTACAATGAGCAGTTCTTC. Its translation is CSVGGGDRGSYNEQFF.

This clone occurred once. J is TRBJ2-7 and V is TRBV7-9, with 9 nucleotides matching TRBD2. This CDR3 spans 15 amino acids. The germline CDR1 and CDR2 sequences are SEHNR and FQNEAQ (reference sequence). V lost 2 bases, J lost 1 base, and 3 bases stayed unmatched. CDR3 residues: CASSLPAGGSYEQYF. CDR3 in DNA: TGTGCCAGCAGCTTACCGGCGGGGGGGTCCTACGAGCAGTACTTC.

V and J are TRBV11-2 and TRBJ1-5, with 8 bases lining up with TRBD1. V was pared by 8 bases and J by 6 bases, with 6 bases of the junction left unmatched. The CDR3 has 13 amino acids. In germline, CDR1 is SGHAT, CDR2 FQNNGV. In nucleotides, the CDR3 is TGTGCCAGCCAACAGGGGGTCGGTCAGCCCCAGCATTTT. Amino acids: CASQQGVGQPQHF.

This clone was found once. This sequence joins TRBV5-1 and TRBJ2-3; D gene uncertain. The germline V gene has CDR1 SGHRS and CDR2 YFSETQ. This CDR3 comprises 16 residues. Deletions cut 0 bases from V and 0 bases from J, with 11 bases between. CDR3 DNA sequence: TGCGCCAGCAGCTTGGGGCTCACTACTAGCACAGATACGCAGTATTTT. This translates into CASSLGLTTSTDTQYF.

CDR3 in DNA: TGCGCCAGCAGCTTGGTGGCGGAATCCCTCTACAATGAGCAGTTCTTC. It encodes CASSLVAESLYNEQFF. This chain joins TRBV5-1 and TRBJ2-1; D is ambiguous. The CDR3 has 16 amino acids. The ends were cut back, 0 bases at V and 3 bases at J, with 13 bases in the middle. Germline V CDR1 and CDR2: SGHRS, YFSETQ.

CDR3 sequence: CASSLVGGGEKDTQYF. The CDR3 nucleotides read TGTGCCAGCAGTTTAGTGGGCGGGGGGGAAAAAGATACGCAGTATTTT. The rearrangement joins TRBV28 to TRBJ2-3; 9 bases agree with TRBD2. Losses at the gene ends were 2 bases for V and 5 bases for J; bases not matched to a gene: 8. Looked up from germline, CDR1 is MDHEN and CDR2 is SYDVKM. The CDR3 runs to 16 residues.

CDR3 DNA sequence: TGCGCCAGCAGCCAAAGCTGGGGCACTGAAGCTTTCTTT. Translated: CASSQSWGTEAFF. The chain links TRBV4-3 to TRBJ1-1; unclear D gene. The CDR3 has 13 amino acids. The germline CDR1 and CDR2 sequences are LGHNA and YSLEER. The ends were cut back, 2 bases at V and 4 bases at J, with 8 bases in the middle.

This clone was picked up a small number of times. The rearrangement links TRBV5-4 to TRBJ1-4; D not certain. Germline V gene data show CDR1 as SGHNT and CDR2 as YYREEE (reference sequence). The CDR3 runs 13 residues. V was cut by 4 bases and J by 8 bases, with 12 bases left in between. CDR3 sequence (DNA): TGTGCCAGCAGCCTTGGACTGGGAGAAAAACTGTTTTTT. This codes for CASSLGLGEKLFF.

This chain uses TRBV9 with TRBJ2-4, with 10 bases identical to TRBD1. The CDR3 is 15 amino acids. V trimming: 3 bases; J trimming: 5 bases; junction bases outside the gene matches: 5. Per germline, CDR1 SGDLS and CDR2 YYNGEE. CDR3 bases: TGTGCCAGCAGCGCAGGAGGACAGGGGGAAAACATTCAGTACTTC. The encoded protein is CASSAGGQGENIQYF.

This sequence joins TRBV9 and TRBJ2-7; no clear D. Trimming left V 0 bases short and J 0 bases short, with 16 bases between. Germline assignment: CDR1 SGDLS and CDR2 YYNGEE. The CDR3 has 17 residues. The CDR3 is CASSVGAASADSYEQYF. In nucleotides, the CDR3 is TGTGCCAGCAGCGTAGGGGCGGCAAGCGCCGACTCCTACGAGCAGTACTTC.

The rearrangement joins TRBV18 to TRBJ2-7, with D possibly being TRBD2 (6 bases). V was pared by 5 bases and J by 0 bases, with 11 bases between. Germline loops: CDR1 KGHSH, CDR2 LQKENI. CDR3 length equals 14 residues. This CDR3 is CASSVGGYSYEQYF. CDR3 nucleotides: TGTGCCAGCTCAGTGGGAGGATACTCCTACGAGCAGTACTTC.

The V gene is TRBV28, the J gene TRBJ2-4; 8 bases fit TRBD2. V was clipped by 6 bases and J by 5 bases; unmatched bases: 3. The CDR3 totals 13 residues. CDR1 MDHEN and CDR2 SYDVKM come from the germline V gene. The CDR3: CASRAGVENIQYF. The DNA for the CDR3 is TGTGCCAGCAGAGCGGGAGTGGAAAACATTCAGTACTTC.